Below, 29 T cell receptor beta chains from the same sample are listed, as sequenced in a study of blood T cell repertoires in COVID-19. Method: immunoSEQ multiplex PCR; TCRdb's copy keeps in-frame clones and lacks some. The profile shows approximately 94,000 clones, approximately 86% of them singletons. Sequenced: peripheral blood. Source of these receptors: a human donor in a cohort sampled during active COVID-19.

CDR3 sequence reads: CASSQDITPTLPYGYTF. In DNA, the CDR3 is TGCGCCAGCAGCCAAGATATCACTCCTACTTTACCCTATGGCTACACCTTC. The chain has TRBV4-3 and TRBJ1-2; D uncertain. The CDR3 consists of 17 residues. The germline V and J ends were trimmed by 0 bases and 4 bases, with 18 bases remaining between them. The V gene's germline CDR1 is LGHNA and CDR2 YSLEER.

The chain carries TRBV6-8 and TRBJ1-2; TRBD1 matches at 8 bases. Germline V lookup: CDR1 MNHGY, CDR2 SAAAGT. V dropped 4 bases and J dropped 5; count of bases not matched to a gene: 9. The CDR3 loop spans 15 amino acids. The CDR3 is CASSSDRVKGYGYTF. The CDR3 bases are TGTGCCAGCAGTTCGGACAGGGTAAAAGGATATGGCTACACCTTC.

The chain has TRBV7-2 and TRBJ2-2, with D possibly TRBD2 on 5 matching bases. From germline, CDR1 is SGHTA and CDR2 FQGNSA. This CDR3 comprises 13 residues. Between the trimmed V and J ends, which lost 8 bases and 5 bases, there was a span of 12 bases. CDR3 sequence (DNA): TGTGCCAGCGAACGGGGTGGGACCGGGGAGCTGTTTTTT. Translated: CASERGGTGELFF.

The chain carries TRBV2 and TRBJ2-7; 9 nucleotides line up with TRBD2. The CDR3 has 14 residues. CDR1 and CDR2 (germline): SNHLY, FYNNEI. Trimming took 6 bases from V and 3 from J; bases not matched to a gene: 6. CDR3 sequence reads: CASRKAGGSYEQYF. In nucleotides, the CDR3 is TGTGCCAGCAGGAAAGCGGGAGGCAGCTACGAGCAGTACTTC. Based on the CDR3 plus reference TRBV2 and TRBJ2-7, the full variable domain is EPEVTQTPSHQVTQMGQEVILRCVPISNHLYFYWYRQILGQKVEFLVSFYNNEISEKSEIFDDQFSVERPDGSNFTLKIRSTKLEDSAMYFCASRKAGGSYEQYFGPGTRLTVT.

The CDR3 nucleotides are TGTGCCAGCAGCAAGGGCCTGCTAGCGGGAGAAGAGACCCAGTACTTC. This translates into CASSKGLLAGEETQYF. The J gene is TRBJ2-5, the V gene TRBV3-1 (or the pseudogene TRBV3-2); 10 positions agree with TRBD2. V was pared by 5 bases and J by 3 bases, with 9 bases of the junction left unmatched. Germline assignment: CDR1 LGHDT and CDR2 YNNKEL (reference sequence). The length of the CDR3 is 16 residues.

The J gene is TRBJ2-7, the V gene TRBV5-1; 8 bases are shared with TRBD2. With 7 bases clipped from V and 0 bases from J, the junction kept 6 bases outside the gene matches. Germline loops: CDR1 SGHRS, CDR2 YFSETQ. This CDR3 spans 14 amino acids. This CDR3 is CASSRRGGSYEQYF. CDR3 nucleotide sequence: TGCGCCAGCTCCCGCCGGGGGGGCTCCTACGAGCAGTACTTC.

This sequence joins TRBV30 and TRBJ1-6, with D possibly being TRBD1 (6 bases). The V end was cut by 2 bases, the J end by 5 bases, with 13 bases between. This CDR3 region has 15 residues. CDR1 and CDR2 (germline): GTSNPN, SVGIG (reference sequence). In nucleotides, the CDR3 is TGTGCCTGGAGTCACTCCGGGACACATAATTCACCCCTCCACTTT. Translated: CAWSHSGTHNSPLHF.

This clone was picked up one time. CDR3 DNA sequence: TGTGCCAGCAGCTTACCCAGGGACTATGGCTACACCTTC. Protein sequence: CASSLPRDYGYTF. The chain employs TRBV7-2 and TRBJ1-2, with D perhaps TRBD1 (5 bases). Trimming cost V 2 bases and J 3 bases, with 7 bases left between them. This CDR3 has 13 residues. The germline V gene has CDR1 SGHTA and CDR2 FQGNSA.

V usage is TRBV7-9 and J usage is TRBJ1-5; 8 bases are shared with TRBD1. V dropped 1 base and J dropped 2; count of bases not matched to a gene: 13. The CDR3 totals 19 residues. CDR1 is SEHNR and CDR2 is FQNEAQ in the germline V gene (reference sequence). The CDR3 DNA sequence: TGTGCCAGCAGCTTAGAGCACGGACAGGGAGCGTCAGGCAATCAGCCCCAGCATTTT. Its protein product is CASSLEHGQGASGNQPQHF.

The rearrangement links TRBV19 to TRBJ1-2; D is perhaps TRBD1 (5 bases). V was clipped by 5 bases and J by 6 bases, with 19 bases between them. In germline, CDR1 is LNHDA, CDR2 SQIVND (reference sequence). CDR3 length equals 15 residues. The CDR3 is CASSRGGMDQDGYTF. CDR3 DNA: TGTGCCAGTAGTCGCGGGGGAATGGACCAGGATGGCTACACCTTC. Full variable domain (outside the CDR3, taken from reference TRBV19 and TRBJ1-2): DGGITQSPKYLFRKEGQNVTLSCEQNLNHDAMYWYRQDPGQGLRLIYYSQIVNDFQKGDIAEGYSVSREKKESFPLTVTSAQKNPTAFYLCASSRGGMDQDGYTFGSGTRLTVV.

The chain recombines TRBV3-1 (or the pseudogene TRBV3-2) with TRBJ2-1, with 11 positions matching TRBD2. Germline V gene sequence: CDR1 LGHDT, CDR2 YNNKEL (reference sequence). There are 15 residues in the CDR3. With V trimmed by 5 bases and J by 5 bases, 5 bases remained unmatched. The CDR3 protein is CASSSLAGGNNEQFF. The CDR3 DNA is TGTGCCAGCAGCTCTCTAGCGGGGGGAAACAATGAGCAGTTCTTC.

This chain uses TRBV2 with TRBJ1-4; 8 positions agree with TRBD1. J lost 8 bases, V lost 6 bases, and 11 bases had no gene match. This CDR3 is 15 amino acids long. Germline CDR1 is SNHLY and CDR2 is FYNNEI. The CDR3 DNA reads TGTGCCAGCAGAGCGAAAGCAGGGGGCTTGGAAAAACTGTTTTTT. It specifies CASRAKAGGLEKLFF. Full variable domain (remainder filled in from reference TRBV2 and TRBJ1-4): EPEVTQTPSHQVTQMGQEVILRCVPISNHLYFYWYRQILGQKVEFLVSFYNNEISEKSEIFDDQFSVERPDGSNFTLKIRSTKLEDSAMYFCASRAKAGGLEKLFFGSGTQLSVL.

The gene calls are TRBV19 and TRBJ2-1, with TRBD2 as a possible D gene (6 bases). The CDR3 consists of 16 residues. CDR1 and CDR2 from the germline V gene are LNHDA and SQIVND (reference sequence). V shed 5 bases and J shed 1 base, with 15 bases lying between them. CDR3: CASSLGPGRSYNEQFF. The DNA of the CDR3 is TGTGCCAGTAGTCTGGGCCCGGGGAGGTCCTACAATGAGCAGTTCTTC. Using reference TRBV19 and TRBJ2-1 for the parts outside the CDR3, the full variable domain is DGGITQSPKYLFRKEGQNVTLSCEQNLNHDAMYWYRQDPGQGLRLIYYSQIVNDFQKGDIAEGYSVSREKKESFPLTVTSAQKNPTAFYLCASSLGPGRSYNEQFFGPGTRLTVL.

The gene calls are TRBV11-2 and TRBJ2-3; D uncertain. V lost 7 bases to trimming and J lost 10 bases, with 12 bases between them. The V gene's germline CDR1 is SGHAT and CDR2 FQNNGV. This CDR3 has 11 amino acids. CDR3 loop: CASTPGRAQYF. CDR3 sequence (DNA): TGTGCCAGCACCCCCGGTAGAGCGCAGTATTTT.

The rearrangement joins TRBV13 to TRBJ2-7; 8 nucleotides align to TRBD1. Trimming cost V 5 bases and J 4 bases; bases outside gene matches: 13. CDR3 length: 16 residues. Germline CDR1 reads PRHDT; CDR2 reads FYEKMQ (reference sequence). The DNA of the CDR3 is TGTGCCAGCAGCGGGGCAATTGACAGGGACAGGTACGAGCAGTACTTC. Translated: CASSGAIDRDRYEQYF.

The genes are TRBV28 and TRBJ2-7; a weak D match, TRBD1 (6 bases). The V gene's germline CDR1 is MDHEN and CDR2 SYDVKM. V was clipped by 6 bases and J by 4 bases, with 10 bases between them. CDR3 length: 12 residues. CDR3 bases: TGTGCCAGCAGAAACAGGGCGTACGAGCAGTACTTC. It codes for CASRNRAYEQYF.

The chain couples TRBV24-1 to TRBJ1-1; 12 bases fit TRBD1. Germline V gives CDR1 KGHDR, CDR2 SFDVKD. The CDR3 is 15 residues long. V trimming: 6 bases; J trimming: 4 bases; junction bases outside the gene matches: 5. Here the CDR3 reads CATSWGQGASTEAFF. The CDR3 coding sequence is TGTGCCACCAGTTGGGGACAGGGGGCAAGCACTGAAGCTTTCTTT.

In DNA form, the CDR3 reads TGCGCCAGCAGCCCCTCCACTAGCGGCAATGAGCAGTTCTTC. The encoded protein is CASSPSTSGNEQFF. The J gene is TRBJ2-1, the V gene TRBV5-1; TRBD2 matches at 8 bases. The CDR3 is 14 amino acids. Germline lookup yields CDR1 SGHRS and CDR2 YFSETQ. V trimming: 4 bases; J trimming: 6 bases; junction bases outside the gene matches: 6.

CDR3 in amino acids: CATSGVAPGANVLTF. As DNA, the CDR3 is TGCGCCACCTCAGGGGTAGCGCCCGGGGCCAACGTCCTGACTTTC. V usage is TRBV5-1 and J usage is TRBJ2-6, with D maybe TRBD1 (6 bases). Deletions cut 9 bases from V and 4 bases from J, with 17 bases between. Germline CDR1 SGHRS, CDR2 YFSETQ. There are 15 residues in the CDR3.

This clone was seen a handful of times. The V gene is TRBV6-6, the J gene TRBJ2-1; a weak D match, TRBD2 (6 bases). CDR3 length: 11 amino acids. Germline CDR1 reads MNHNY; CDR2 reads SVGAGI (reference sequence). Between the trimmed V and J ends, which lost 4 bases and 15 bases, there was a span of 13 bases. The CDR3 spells CASSSNREWFF. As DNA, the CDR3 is TGTGCCAGCAGTTCGAATCGGGAGTGGTTCTTC.

This chain's CDR3 is CASSTTGGNSPLHF. CDR3 nucleotides: TGTGCCAGTAGTACGACAGGGGGCAATTCACCCCTCCACTTT. The rearrangement links TRBV19 to TRBJ1-6; 10 bases fit TRBD1. The CDR3 has 14 amino acids. Germline V gene data show CDR1 as LNHDA and CDR2 as SQIVND (reference sequence). V shed 4 bases, J shed 7 bases, and the junction held 1 base outside the gene matches.

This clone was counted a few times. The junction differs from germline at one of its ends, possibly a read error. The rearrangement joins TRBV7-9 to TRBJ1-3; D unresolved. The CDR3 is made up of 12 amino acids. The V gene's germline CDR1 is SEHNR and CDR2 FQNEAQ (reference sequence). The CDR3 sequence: CASSFGGDTIYF. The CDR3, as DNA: TGTGCCAGCAGCTTCGGTGGAGACACCATATATTTT. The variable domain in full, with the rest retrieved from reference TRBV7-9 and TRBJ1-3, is DTGVSQNPRHKITKRGQNVTFRCDPISEHNRLYWYRQTLGQGPEFLTYFQNEAQLEKSRLLSDRFSAERPKGSFSTLEIQRTEQGDSAMYLCASSFGGDTIYFGEGSWLTVV.

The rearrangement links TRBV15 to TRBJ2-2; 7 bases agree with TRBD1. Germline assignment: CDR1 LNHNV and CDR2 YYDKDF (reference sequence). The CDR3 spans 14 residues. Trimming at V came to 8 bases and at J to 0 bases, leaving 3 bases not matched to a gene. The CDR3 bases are TGTGCCACCTCAGGACAGGCGAACACCGGGGAGCTGTTTTTT. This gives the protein CATSGQANTGELFF.

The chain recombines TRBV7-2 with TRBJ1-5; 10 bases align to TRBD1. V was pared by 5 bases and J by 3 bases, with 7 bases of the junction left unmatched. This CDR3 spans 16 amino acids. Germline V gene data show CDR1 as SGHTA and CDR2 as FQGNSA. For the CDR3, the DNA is TGTGCCAGCAGCGCGAGGGACAGGGGAGTCAATCAGCCCCAGCATTTT. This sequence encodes CASSARDRGVNQPQHF.

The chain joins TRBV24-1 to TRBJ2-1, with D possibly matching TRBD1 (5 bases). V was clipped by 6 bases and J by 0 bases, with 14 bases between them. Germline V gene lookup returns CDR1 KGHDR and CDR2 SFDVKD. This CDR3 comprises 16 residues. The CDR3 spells CATSRRTHHSYNEQFF. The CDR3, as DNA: TGTGCCACCAGTCGCCGGACACACCACTCCTACAATGAGCAGTTCTTC.

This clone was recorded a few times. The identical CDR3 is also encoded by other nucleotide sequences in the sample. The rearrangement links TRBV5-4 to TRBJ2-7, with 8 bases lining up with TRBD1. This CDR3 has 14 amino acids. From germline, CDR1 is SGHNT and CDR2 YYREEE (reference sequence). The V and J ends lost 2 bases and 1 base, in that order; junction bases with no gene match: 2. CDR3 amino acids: CASSLGQGSYEQYF. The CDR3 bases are TGTGCCAGCAGCTTAGGACAGGGTTCCTACGAGCAGTACTTC.

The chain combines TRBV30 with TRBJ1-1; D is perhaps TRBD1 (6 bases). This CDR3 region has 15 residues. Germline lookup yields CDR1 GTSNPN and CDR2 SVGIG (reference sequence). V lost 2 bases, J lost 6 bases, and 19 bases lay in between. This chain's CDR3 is CAWSRYGSGAPEAFF. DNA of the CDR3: TGTGCCTGGAGTCGATATGGCTCAGGGGCTCCTGAAGCTTTCTTT.

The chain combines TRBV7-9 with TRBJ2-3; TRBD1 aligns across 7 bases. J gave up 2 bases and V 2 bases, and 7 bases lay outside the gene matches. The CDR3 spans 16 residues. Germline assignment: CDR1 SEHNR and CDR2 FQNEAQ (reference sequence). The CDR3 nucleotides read TGTGCCAGCAGCTTAAATTCAGGGGGATTCACAGATACGCAGTATTTT. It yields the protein CASSLNSGGFTDTQYF.

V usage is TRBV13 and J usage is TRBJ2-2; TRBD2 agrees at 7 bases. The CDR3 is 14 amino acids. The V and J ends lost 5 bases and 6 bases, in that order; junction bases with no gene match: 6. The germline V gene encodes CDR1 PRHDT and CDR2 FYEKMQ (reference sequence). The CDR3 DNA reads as TGTGCCAGCAGCCTCTTTGCGGGGGCCGGGGAGCTGTTTTTT. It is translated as CASSLFAGAGELFF.